This TCR beta chain is from a study of control samples from healthy donors and cancer patients. The V end was cut by 1 base, the J end by 3 bases, with 7 bases between. Per germline, CDR1 MNHEY and CDR2 SMNVEV (reference sequence). The CDR3 has 14 residues. Data came from immunoSEQ multiplex PCR; TCRdb stores just in-frame clones and leaves some out. The sample lists around 94,000 clones; roughly 94% were seen once. What was sequenced was blood. The TCR comes from a woman younger than 35 in good health. This chain uses TRBV27 with TRBJ1-5; D uncertain. The CDR3 DNA follows: TGTGCCAGCAGTTTATACGGGTCCAATCAGCCCCAGCATTTT. Encoded protein: CASSLYGSNQPQHF.